A selection of T cell receptor beta chains follows, all from one sample in a study of T cell responses to AZD1222 COVID-19 vaccine. TCRdb's copy holds only in-frame clones and misses some; the assay was immunoSEQ multiplex PCR. The data contain over 85,000 clones, approximately 94% of them singletons. The sequenced sample was peripheral blood, obtained 28 days after the second AZD1222 dose. All receptors come from an adult who received the AZD1222 COVID-19 vaccine. Each CDR3 is given with its conserved first and last residue. A D gene is named only where the DNA matches it firmly. Clone size, where shown, is once, few, many, or a class for clones that have expanded.

v_gene: TRBV19; j_gene: TRBJ2-7; len: 15; abundance: .; d_gene: .; CDR3nt: TGTGCCAGTAGTATCAGAGGGCAGGGGTCCTACGAGCAGTACTTC; CDR3aa: CASSIRGQGSYEQYF
v_gene: TRBV18; j_gene: TRBJ1-2; len: 12; abundance: .; d_gene: .; CDR3nt: TGTGCCAGCTCCCTCCGGGGACGGCCCTTCACCTTC; CDR3aa: CASSLRGRPFTF
v_gene: TRBV30; j_gene: TRBJ1-5; len: 13; abundance: once; d_gene: .; CDR3nt: TGTGCCTGGAGCGTACGGGAAAATCAGCCCCAGCATTTT; CDR3aa: CAWSVRENQPQHF
v_gene: TRBV6-1; j_gene: TRBJ2-1; len: 14; abundance: .; d_gene: .; CDR3nt: TGTGCCAGCAGACTTCCGGGAGTCTCCAGGGAGCAGTTCTTC; CDR3aa: CASRLPGVSREQFF
v_gene: TRBV7-9; j_gene: TRBJ2-3; len: 16; abundance: .; d_gene: TRBD2; CDR3nt: TGTGCCAGCAGCTTAGTCGCAGCGGGAGGGACAGATACGCAGTATTTT; CDR3aa: CASSLVAAGGTDTQYF
v_gene: TRBV7-9; j_gene: TRBJ1-4; len: 13; abundance: .; d_gene: TRBD1; CDR3nt: TGTGCCAGCAGCTTAAGACAGGGAGGAAAACTGTTTTTT; CDR3aa: CASSLRQGGKLFF
v_gene: TRBV6-1; j_gene: TRBJ2-7; len: 14; abundance: few; d_gene: .; CDR3nt: TGTGCCAGCAGTGAAGACATCGACCTGGACGAGCAGTACTTC; CDR3aa: CASSEDIDLDEQYF
v_gene: TRBV5-1; j_gene: TRBJ1-2; len: 16; abundance: .; d_gene: .; CDR3nt: TGCGCCAGCAGCTCACGGACCTCCCTTGCTAACTATGGCTACACCTTC; CDR3aa: CASSSRTSLANYGYTF
v_gene: TRBV6-5; j_gene: TRBJ2-2; len: 12; abundance: few; d_gene: .; CDR3nt: TGTGCCAGCAAAGGGAACACCGGGGAGCTGTTTTTT; CDR3aa: CASKGNTGELFF
v_gene: TRBV7-8; j_gene: TRBJ1-1; len: 16; abundance: .; d_gene: TRBD1; CDR3nt: TGTGCCAGCAGCTTAATCCGACAGGGCCCGAACACTGAAGCTTTCTTT; CDR3aa: CASSLIRQGPNTEAFF
v_gene: TRBV3-1/TRBV3-2; j_gene: TRBJ2-1; len: 16; abundance: .; d_gene: TRBD2; CDR3nt: TGTGCCAGCAGCCAAGAGTCGGCGGGAGGGCGGAATGAGCAGTTCTTC; CDR3aa: CASSQESAGGRNEQFF
v_gene: TRBV6-4; j_gene: TRBJ2-5; len: 14; abundance: .; d_gene: .; CDR3nt: TGTGCCAGCAGTGACACTGCGGGCCAAGAGACCCAGTACTTC; CDR3aa: CASSDTAGQETQYF
v_gene: TRBV9; j_gene: TRBJ1-1; len: 13; abundance: .; d_gene: .; CDR3nt: TGTGCCAGCAGCGGCCGAGGGAACACTGAAGCTTTCTTT; CDR3aa: CASSGRGNTEAFF
v_gene: TRBV28; j_gene: TRBJ1-5; len: 17; abundance: once; d_gene: TRBD1; CDR3nt: TGTGCCAGCAGCGGTGGGGGACAGGGAGTAAGGGATCAGCCCCAGCATTTT; CDR3aa: CASSGGGQGVRDQPQHF
v_gene: TRBV3-1/TRBV3-2; j_gene: TRBJ1-3; len: 15; abundance: once; d_gene: TRBD1; CDR3nt: TGTGCCAGCAGCACACAGGGGGGCATGGGAAACACCATATATTTT; CDR3aa: CASSTQGGMGNTIYF
v_gene: TRBV30; j_gene: TRBJ1-1; len: 12; abundance: .; d_gene: .; CDR3nt: TGTGCCTGGAGGCCCGCGGGGGGAAAAGCTTTCTTT; CDR3aa: CAWRPAGGKAFF
v_gene: TRBV6-5; j_gene: TRBJ2-7; len: 14; abundance: .; d_gene: .; CDR3nt: TGTGCCAGCAGTTACTCGTCAGGGACATACGAGCAGTACTTC; CDR3aa: CASSYSSGTYEQYF
v_gene: TRBV6-5; j_gene: TRBJ2-5; len: 13; abundance: .; d_gene: .; CDR3nt: TGTGCCAGCAGGTTCAGCGGCCAAGAGACCCAGTACTTC; CDR3aa: CASRFSGQETQYF
v_gene: TRBV18; j_gene: TRBJ1-1; len: 13; abundance: .; d_gene: .; CDR3nt: TGTGCCAGCTCCAGCGGTCGGAACACTGAAGCTTTCTTT; CDR3aa: CASSSGRNTEAFF
v_gene: TRBV6-5; j_gene: TRBJ1-1; len: 13; abundance: .; d_gene: .; CDR3nt: TGTGCCACCCAACAGGAGCCGAACACTGAAGCTTTCTTT; CDR3aa: CATQQEPNTEAFF
v_gene: TRBV18; j_gene: TRBJ2-3; len: 15; abundance: few; d_gene: .; CDR3nt: TGTGCCAGCTCACCACCGGGTTTTCAGATTGATACGCAGTATTTT; CDR3aa: CASSPPGFQIDTQYF
v_gene: TRBV7-2; j_gene: TRBJ2-7; len: 13; abundance: .; d_gene: TRBD1; CDR3nt: TGTGCCAGCAGCTTGGGACAGGCCTCCGAGCAGTACTTC; CDR3aa: CASSLGQASEQYF
v_gene: TRBV6-4; j_gene: TRBJ2-1; len: 13; abundance: .; d_gene: .; CDR3nt: TGTGCCACAAGCAGTGGCGATTACAATGAGCAGTTCTTC; CDR3aa: CATSSGDYNEQFF
v_gene: TRBV10-3; j_gene: TRBJ1-1; len: 10; abundance: .; d_gene: .; CDR3nt: TGTGCCATCCGCTCGGGTGAAGCTTTCTTT; CDR3aa: CAIRSGEAFF
v_gene: TRBV7-9; j_gene: TRBJ1-2; len: 12; abundance: .; d_gene: .; CDR3nt: TGTGCCAGCAGCTTAGGGGGCTATGGCTACACCTTC; CDR3aa: CASSLGGYGYTF
v_gene: TRBV18; j_gene: TRBJ2-7; len: 15; abundance: .; d_gene: TRBD2; CDR3nt: TGTGCCAGCTCACCCCTAGCGGGGGCCCCCTACGAGCAGTACTTC; CDR3aa: CASSPLAGAPYEQYF
v_gene: TRBV7-6; j_gene: TRBJ1-1; len: 13; abundance: .; d_gene: .; CDR3nt: TGTGCCAGCAGTCAGGGCGGCAGGACTGAAGCTTTCTTT; CDR3aa: CASSQGGRTEAFF
v_gene: TRBV12-3/TRBV12-4; j_gene: TRBJ1-1; len: 12; abundance: .; d_gene: .; CDR3nt: TGTGCCAGCAGTACGCAACCCCCTGAAGCTTTCTTT; CDR3aa: CASSTQPPEAFF
v_gene: TRBV7-9; j_gene: TRBJ2-1; len: 16; abundance: once; d_gene: .; CDR3nt: TGTGCCAGCAGCTTAGGGGGGGCCCTCTCCTACAATGAGCAGTTCTTC; CDR3aa: CASSLGGALSYNEQFF
v_gene: TRBV6-5; j_gene: TRBJ2-7; len: 12; abundance: .; d_gene: .; CDR3nt: TGTGCCAGCAGTTCAGCTCCCTACGAGCAGTACTTC; CDR3aa: CASSSAPYEQYF
v_gene: TRBV7-8; j_gene: TRBJ1-4; len: 16; abundance: .; d_gene: .; CDR3nt: TGTGCCAGCAGCTTAGGGGCAGGAGCGGAGATAGGAAAACTGTTTTTT; CDR3aa: CASSLGAGAEIGKLFF
v_gene: TRBV27; j_gene: TRBJ1-1; len: 14; abundance: once; d_gene: TRBD1; CDR3nt: TGTGCCAGCAGCATAAAGGGACAGCGGATTGAAGCTTTCTTT; CDR3aa: CASSIKGQRIEAFF
v_gene: TRBV11-2; j_gene: TRBJ1-5; len: 12; abundance: .; d_gene: .; CDR3nt: TGTGCCAGCAGCTCCAGCCATCAGCCCCAGCATTTT; CDR3aa: CASSSSHQPQHF
v_gene: TRBV6-5; j_gene: TRBJ2-7; len: 16; abundance: .; d_gene: .; CDR3nt: TGTGCCAGCAGTTATTCCTGGGGTTCGGAGTCCTACGAGCAGTACTTC; CDR3aa: CASSYSWGSESYEQYF
v_gene: TRBV6-4; j_gene: TRBJ2-1; len: 15; abundance: .; d_gene: .; CDR3nt: TGTGCCAGCAGTGGTAAGGCCGATTCCTACAATGAGCAGTTCTTC; CDR3aa: CASSGKADSYNEQFF
v_gene: TRBV5-1; j_gene: TRBJ2-5; len: 15; abundance: once; d_gene: .; CDR3nt: TGCGCCAGCAGCTTGGGTCCCCAGGGGCGAGAGACCCAGTACTTC; CDR3aa: CASSLGPQGRETQYF
v_gene: TRBV5-6; j_gene: TRBJ1-4; len: 14; abundance: .; d_gene: .; CDR3nt: TGTGCCAGCAGCGAAACAGGGTTGGGGGAAAAACTGTTTTTT; CDR3aa: CASSETGLGEKLFF
v_gene: TRBV11-1; j_gene: TRBJ2-7; len: 16; abundance: .; d_gene: .; CDR3nt: TGTGCCAGCAGCTTCAATTTCCTGGCCGACCCCTACGAGCAGTACTTC; CDR3aa: CASSFNFLADPYEQYF
v_gene: TRBV11-2; j_gene: TRBJ1-1; len: 14; abundance: once; d_gene: TRBD1; CDR3nt: TGTGCCAGCAGCTACCGGGACAGGGATACTGAAGCTTTCTTT; CDR3aa: CASSYRDRDTEAFF
v_gene: TRBV11-2; j_gene: TRBJ1-5; len: 13; abundance: .; d_gene: .; CDR3nt: TGTGCCAGCAGCCCTGGGAACTGGGAGCCCCAGCATTTT; CDR3aa: CASSPGNWEPQHF
v_gene: TRBV18; j_gene: TRBJ1-6; len: 15; abundance: .; d_gene: .; CDR3nt: TGTGCCAGCTCACCACCGGCAGGGGTTGGGTTCCCCCTCCACTTT; CDR3aa: CASSPPAGVGFPLHF
v_gene: TRBV7-9; j_gene: TRBJ2-5; len: 18; abundance: .; d_gene: TRBD2; CDR3nt: TGTGCCAGCAGCCCTCGGAGGGGACTAGCGGGAGTCGAAGAGACCCAGTACTTC; CDR3aa: CASSPRRGLAGVEETQYF
v_gene: TRBV6-2/TRBV6-3; j_gene: TRBJ1-5; len: 14; abundance: .; d_gene: .; CDR3nt: TGTGCCAGCACCCCGTCGGGCGAGAATCAGGCCCAGCATTTT; CDR3aa: CASTPSGENQAQHF
v_gene: TRBV2; j_gene: TRBJ1-4; len: 10; abundance: .; d_gene: .; CDR3nt: TGTGCCAGCCTTAATGAAAAACTGTTTTTT; CDR3aa: CASLNEKLFF
v_gene: TRBV5-1; j_gene: TRBJ1-3; len: 15; abundance: .; d_gene: TRBD1; CDR3nt: TGCGCCAGCAGCGCGCGCCCGGACAGGGGAAACACCATATATTTT; CDR3aa: CASSARPDRGNTIYF
v_gene: TRBV6-5; j_gene: TRBJ1-1; len: 13; abundance: .; d_gene: .; CDR3nt: TGTGCCAGCAGTTACTCAGTGAACACTGAAGCTTTCTTT; CDR3aa: CASSYSVNTEAFF